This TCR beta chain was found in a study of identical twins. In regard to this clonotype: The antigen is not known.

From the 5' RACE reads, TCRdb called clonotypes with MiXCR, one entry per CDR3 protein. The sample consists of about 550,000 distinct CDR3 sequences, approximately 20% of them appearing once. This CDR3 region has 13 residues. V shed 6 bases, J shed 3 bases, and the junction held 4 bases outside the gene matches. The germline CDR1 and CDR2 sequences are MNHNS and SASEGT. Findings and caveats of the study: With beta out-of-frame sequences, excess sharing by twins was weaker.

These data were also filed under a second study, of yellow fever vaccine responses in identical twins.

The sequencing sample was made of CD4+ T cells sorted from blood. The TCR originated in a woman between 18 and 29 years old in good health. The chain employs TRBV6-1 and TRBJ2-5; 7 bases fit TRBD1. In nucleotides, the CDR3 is TGTGCCAGCAGGGGGGACAGAAAAGAGACCCAGTACTTC. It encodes CASRGDRKETQYF.